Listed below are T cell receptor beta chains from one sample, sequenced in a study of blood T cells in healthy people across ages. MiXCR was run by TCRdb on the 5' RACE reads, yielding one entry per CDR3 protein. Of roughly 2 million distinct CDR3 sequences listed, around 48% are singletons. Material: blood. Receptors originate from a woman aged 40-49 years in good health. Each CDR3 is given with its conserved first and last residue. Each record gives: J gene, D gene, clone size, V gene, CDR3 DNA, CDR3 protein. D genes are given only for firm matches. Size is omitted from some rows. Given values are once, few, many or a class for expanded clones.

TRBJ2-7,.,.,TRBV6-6,TGTGCCAGCAGGGAACAGGCCTGCGAGCAGTACTTC,CASREQACEQYF
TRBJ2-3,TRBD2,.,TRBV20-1,TGCAGTGCTGGAGATCCGGCTAGCGGGGGGCACCGGGGCGATACGCAGTATTTT,CSAGDPASGGHRGDTQYF
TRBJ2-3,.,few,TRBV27,TGTGCCAGCAGCTGGGAGGCCCGGGGAAGGTTGGCAGATACGCAGTATTTT,CASSWEARGRLADTQYF
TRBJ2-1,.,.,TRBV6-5,TGTGCCAGCAGTTATTTGTCTGGGAACCCCCCCAATGAGCAGTTCTTC,CASSYLSGNPPNEQFF
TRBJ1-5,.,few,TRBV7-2,TGTGCCAGCAGCTTAGACCCTCCCCAGCCCCAGCATTTT,CASSLDPPQPQHF
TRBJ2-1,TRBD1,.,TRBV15,TGTGCCACCAGCAGAGTGGTACGAGGGGGCAGGAATGAGCAGTTCTTC,CATSRVVRGGRNEQFF
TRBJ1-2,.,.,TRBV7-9,TGTGCCAGCAGCCCACCCGGGACCTACCCAGGAGGTGGCTACACCTTC,CASSPPGTYPGGGYTF
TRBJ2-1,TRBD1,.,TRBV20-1,TGCAGTGCTCTACCGCAGGACAGGTACAATGAGCAGTTCTTC,CSALPQDRYNEQFF
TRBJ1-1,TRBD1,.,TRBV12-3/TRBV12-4,TGTGCCAGCAGTTTAGTTTTAGGCCAGGGGGCCTCCACTGAAGCTTTCTTT,CASSLVLGQGASTEAFF
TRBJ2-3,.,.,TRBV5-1,TGCGCCAGCAGCTTGGGACTTCCAGCGGGCACAGATACGCAGTATTTT,CASSLGLPAGTDTQYF
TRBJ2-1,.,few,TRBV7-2,TGTGCCAGCAGCCCCCGAAGGGCAGCGGACCTCTACAATGAGCAGTTCTTC,CASSPRRAADLYNEQFF
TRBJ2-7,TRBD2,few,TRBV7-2,TGTGCCAGCAGCCCCCAAGGGACTAGCGGGGGGTCCTACGAGCAGTACTTC,CASSPQGTSGGSYEQYF
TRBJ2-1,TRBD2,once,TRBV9,TGTGCCAGCAGCGGAAGGGTGAGGCTAGCGGATGAGCAGTTCTTC,CASSGRVRLADEQFF
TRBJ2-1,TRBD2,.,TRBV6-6,TGTGTCAGCAGGGAACCGGGGGGTGAGCAGTTCTTC,CVSREPGGEQFF
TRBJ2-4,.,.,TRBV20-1,TGCAGTGCTCCGCCCGGTGGCCTTGGGAACATTCAGTACTTC,CSAPPGGLGNIQYF
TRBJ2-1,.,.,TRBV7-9,TGTGCCAGCAACTTGATCGTGGTCAGCTCCTACAATGAGCGGTTCTTC,CASNLIVVSSYNERFF
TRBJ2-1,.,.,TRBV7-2,TGTGCCAGCAGCTCAACCCCCGGGAATAACAATGAGCAGTTCTTC,CASSSTPGNNNEQFF
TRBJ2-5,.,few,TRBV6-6,TGTGCCAGCAGTTCCGGGGGTTCAAAAGAGACCCAGTACTTC,CASSSGGSKETQYF
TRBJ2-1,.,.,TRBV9,TGTGCCAGCAGCGTAGAGGGAGAGACCCAGTTCTTC,CASSVEGETQFF
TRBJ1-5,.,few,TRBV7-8,TGTGCCAGCAGCTTGTATGGGCAGGGAGGGGATCAGCCCCAGCATTTT,CASSLYGQGGDQPQHF
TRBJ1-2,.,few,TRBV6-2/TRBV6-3,TGTGCCAGCAGTTTTGACAGATATGGCTACACCTTC,CASSFDRYGYTF
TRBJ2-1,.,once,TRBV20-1,TGCAGTGCTAGGCATCAGGGTCCCTACAATGAGCAGTTCTTC,CSARHQGPYNEQFF
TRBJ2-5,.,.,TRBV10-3,TGTGCCATCGGTACTAGCCTTTACAATGAGCAGTACTTC,CAIGTSLYNEQYF
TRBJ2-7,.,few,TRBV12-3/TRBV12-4,TGTGCCAGCAGTCGCCCAGGCTACAATGAGCAGTACTTC,CASSRPGYNEQYF
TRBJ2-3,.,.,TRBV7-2,TGTGCCAGCTTAACTAATCCCCTGATTGAGACAGATACGCAGTATTTT,CASLTNPLIETDTQYF
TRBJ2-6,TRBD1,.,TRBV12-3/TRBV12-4,TGTGCCAGCAGAGGGACAGGGGCTGGGGCCAACGTCCTGACTTTC,CASRGTGAGANVLTF
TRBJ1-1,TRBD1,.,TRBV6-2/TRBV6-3,TGTGCCAGCAGTCCGGACAGGGGGAAGTCAATGAACACTGAAGCTTTCTTT,CASSPDRGKSMNTEAFF
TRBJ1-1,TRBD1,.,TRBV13,TGTGCCAGCAGCCTCCAGGGGGGAGCTTTCTTT,CASSLQGGAFF
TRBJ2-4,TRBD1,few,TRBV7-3,TGTGCCAGCAGCGCTCAAGCCGGGGGACAGGGGAAAAACATTCAGTACTTC,CASSAQAGGQGKNIQYF
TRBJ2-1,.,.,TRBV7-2,TGTGCCAGCAGCGACACCGGGACTCGAGAGACCCAGTTCTTC,CASSDTGTRETQFF
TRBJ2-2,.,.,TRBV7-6,TGTGCCAGCAACAGGGAGGGCACCGGGGAGCTGTTTTTT,CASNREGTGELFF
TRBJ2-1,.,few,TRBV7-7,TGTGCTAGCAGCTTAGGCTGGGACTCCTACAATGAGCAGTTCTTC,CASSLGWDSYNEQFF
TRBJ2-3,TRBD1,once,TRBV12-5,TGTGCTAGTGGTTTGAGACAGGGGGGAAATACGCAGTATTTT,CASGLRQGGNTQYF
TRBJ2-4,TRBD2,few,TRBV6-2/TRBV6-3,TGTGCCAGCAGCATCGGAGCGGGGGGGAGCGGGTACATTCAGTACTTC,CASSIGAGGSGYIQYF
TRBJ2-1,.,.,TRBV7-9,TGTGCCAGCAGCTCGTACGGAACCACACAGGTTCAGGGGCGCACATATGAGCAGTTCTTC,CASSSYGTTQVQGRTYEQFF
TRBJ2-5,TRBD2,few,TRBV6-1,TGTGCCAGCAGTGGCGCGAGGACTAGCAACCAAGAGACCCAGTACTTC,CASSGARTSNQETQYF
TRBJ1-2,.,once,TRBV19,TGTCCCAGTAGTATTGTCGGAGGACGCTACTATGGCTACACCTTC,CPSSIVGGRYYGYTF
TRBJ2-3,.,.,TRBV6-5,TGTGCCAGCAGTCTTATGGGGGGCCACAGCACAGATACGCAGTATTTT,CASSLMGGHSTDTQYF
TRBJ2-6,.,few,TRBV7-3,TGTGCCAGCGGAAGGGATCCTGGGGCCAACGTCCTGACTTTC,CASGRDPGANVLTF
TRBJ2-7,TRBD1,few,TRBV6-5,TGTGCCAGCAGTAGACAGGGAAACTACGAGCAGTACTTC,CASSRQGNYEQYF
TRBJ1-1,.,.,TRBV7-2,TGTGCCAGCAGTCTCAACCGGCGGGCAGGAGCGTTTTCTGAAGCTTTCTTT,CASSLNRRAGAFSEAFF
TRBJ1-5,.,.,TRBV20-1,TGCAGTGCCGTCGACGGGAATCAGCCCCAGCATTTT,CSAVDGNQPQHF
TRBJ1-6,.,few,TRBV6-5,TGTGCCAGCAGTTATTCCAATCCTGGTTCACCCCTCCACTTT,CASSYSNPGSPLHF
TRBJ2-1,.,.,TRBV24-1,TGTGCCACTAGAAATGGCGGAGGAGCCTACAATGAGCAGTTCTTC,CATRNGGGAYNEQFF
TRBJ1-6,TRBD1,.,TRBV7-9,TGTGCCAGCAGCGCTACAGGGGGCGAATCACCCCTCCACTTT,CASSATGGESPLHF
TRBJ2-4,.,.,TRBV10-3,TGTGCCATCAGTGCGGGGGTGGGCAAAAACATTCAGTACTTC,CAISAGVGKNIQYF
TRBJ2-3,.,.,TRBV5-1,TGCGCCAGCAGCTTGGGATTGTTGGGAAGGGGACCAGATACGCAGTATTTT,CASSLGLLGRGPDTQYF